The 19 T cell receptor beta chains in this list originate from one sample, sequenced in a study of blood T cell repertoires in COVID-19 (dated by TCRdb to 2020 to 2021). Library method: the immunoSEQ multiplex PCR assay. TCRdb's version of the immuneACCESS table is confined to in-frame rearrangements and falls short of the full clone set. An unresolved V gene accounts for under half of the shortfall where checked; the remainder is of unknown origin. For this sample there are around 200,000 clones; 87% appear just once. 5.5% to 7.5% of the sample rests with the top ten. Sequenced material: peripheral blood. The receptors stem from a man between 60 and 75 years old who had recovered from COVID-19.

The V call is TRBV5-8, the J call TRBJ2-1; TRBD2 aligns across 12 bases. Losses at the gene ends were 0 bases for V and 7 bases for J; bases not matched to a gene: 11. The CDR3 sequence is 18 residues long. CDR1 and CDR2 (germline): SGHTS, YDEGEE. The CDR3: CASSLAASGRARLNEQFF. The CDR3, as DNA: TGTGCCAGCAGCTTGGCGGCTAGCGGGAGGGCAAGATTGAATGAGCAGTTCTTC.

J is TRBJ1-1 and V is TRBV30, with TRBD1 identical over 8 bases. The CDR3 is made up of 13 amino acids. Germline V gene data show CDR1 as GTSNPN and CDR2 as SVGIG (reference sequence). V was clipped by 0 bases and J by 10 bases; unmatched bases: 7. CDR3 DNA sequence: TGTGCCTGGAGTGTTGAGGACAGGGCGCCAGCTTTCTTT. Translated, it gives CAWSVEDRAPAFF.

The CDR3 here is CASSVSGTSTDTQYF. The CDR3 bases are TGCGCCAGCAGCGTTAGCGGTACTAGCACAGATACGCAGTATTTT. The chain joins TRBV5-1 to TRBJ2-3, with TRBD2 as a possible D gene (6 bases). This CDR3 has 15 amino acids. Germline V gene data show CDR1 as SGHRS and CDR2 as YFSETQ. V dropped 4 bases and J dropped 0 bases, with 12 bases sitting between them.

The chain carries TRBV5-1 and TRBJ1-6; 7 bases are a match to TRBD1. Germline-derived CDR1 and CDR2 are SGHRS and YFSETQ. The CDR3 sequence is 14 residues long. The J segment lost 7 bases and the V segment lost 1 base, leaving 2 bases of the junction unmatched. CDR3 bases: TGCGCCAGCAGCTTGACAGGGGACAATTCACCCCTCCACTTT. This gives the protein CASSLTGDNSPLHF. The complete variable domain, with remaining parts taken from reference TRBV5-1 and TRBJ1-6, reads KAGVTQTPRYLIKTRGQQVTLSCSPISGHRSVSWYQQTPGQGLQFLFEYFSETQRNKGNFPGRFSGRQFSNSRSEMNVSTLELGDSALYLCASSLTGDNSPLHFGNGTRLTVT.

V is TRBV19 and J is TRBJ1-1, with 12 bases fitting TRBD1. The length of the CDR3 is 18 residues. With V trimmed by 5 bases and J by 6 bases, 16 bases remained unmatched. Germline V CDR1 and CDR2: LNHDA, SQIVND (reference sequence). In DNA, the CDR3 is TGTGCCAGTAGTCTTCCAACGGGACAGGGGGCGAAAGGGTCTGAAGCTTTCTTT. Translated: CASSLPTGQGAKGSEAFF.

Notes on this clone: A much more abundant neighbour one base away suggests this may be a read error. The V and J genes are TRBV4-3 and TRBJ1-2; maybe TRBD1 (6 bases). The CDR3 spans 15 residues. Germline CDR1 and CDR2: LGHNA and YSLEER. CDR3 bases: TGCGCCAGCAGCCGTAGCACAGGGCTTACTGATGGCCACACCTTC. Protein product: CASSRSTGLTDGHTF.

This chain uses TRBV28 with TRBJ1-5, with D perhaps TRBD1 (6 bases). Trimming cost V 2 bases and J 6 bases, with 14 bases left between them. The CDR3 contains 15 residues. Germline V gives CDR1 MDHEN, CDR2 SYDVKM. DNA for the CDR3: TGTGCCAGCAGTTTAAGCACAGGGATTAGTCAGCCCCAGCATTTT. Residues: CASSLSTGISQPQHF.

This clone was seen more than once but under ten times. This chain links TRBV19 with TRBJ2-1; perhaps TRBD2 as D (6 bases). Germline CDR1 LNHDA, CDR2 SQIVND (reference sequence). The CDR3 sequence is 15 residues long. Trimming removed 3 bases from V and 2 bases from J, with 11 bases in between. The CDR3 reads CASSMERVTYNEQFF. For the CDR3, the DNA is TGTGCCAGTAGTATGGAGCGGGTAACCTACAATGAGCAGTTCTTC.

The CDR3 sequence is CASSEAPSGGSGDTQYF. CDR3 bases: TGTGCCAGCAGTGAAGCTCCTAGCGGGGGGTCTGGAGATACGCAGTATTTT. The V call is TRBV6-1, the J call TRBJ2-3; 11 bases match TRBD2. V shed 0 bases and J 5 bases; nucleotides not matched to a gene: 7. CDR1 MNHNS and CDR2 SASEGT come from the germline V gene. The CDR3 is made up of 17 amino acids.

CDR3 sequence reads: CATSRGTIEQYF. DNA for the CDR3: TGTGCCACCAGCAGAGGTACTATTGAGCAGTACTTC. The rearrangement joins TRBV15 to TRBJ2-7; D is unclear. CDR1 is LNHNV and CDR2 is YYDKDF in the germline V gene (reference sequence). Trimming removed 1 base from V and 7 bases from J, with 8 bases in between. This CDR3 contains 12 residues.

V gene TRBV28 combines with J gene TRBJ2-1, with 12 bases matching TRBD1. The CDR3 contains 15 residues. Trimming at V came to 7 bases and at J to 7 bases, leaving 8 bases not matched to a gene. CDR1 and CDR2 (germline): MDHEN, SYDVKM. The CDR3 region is CASKYGTGGSNEQFF. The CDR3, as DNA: TGTGCCAGCAAGTACGGGACAGGGGGCTCGAATGAGCAGTTCTTC.

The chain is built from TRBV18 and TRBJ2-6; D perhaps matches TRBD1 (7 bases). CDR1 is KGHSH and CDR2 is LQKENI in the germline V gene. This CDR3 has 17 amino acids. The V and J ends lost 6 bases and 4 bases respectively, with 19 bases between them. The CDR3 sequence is CASSRSEGATGANVLTF. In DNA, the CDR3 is TGTGCCAGCTCCCGGTCGGAGGGGGCAACGGGGGCCAACGTCCTGACTTTC.

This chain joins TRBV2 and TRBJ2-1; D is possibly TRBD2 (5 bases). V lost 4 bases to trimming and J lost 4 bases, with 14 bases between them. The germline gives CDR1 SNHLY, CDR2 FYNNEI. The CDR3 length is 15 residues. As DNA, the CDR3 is TGTGCCAGCAGTGTGGGCCCCAGCGGATACAATGAGCAGTTCTTC. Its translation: CASSVGPSGYNEQFF.

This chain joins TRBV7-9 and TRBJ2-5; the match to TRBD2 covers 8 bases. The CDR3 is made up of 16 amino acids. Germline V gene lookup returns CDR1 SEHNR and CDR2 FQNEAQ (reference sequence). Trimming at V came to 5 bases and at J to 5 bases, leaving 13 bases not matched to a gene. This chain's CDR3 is CASSPGGAGPSETQYF. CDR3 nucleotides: TGTGCCAGCAGCCCGGGGGGGGCGGGACCTAGCGAGACCCAGTACTTC. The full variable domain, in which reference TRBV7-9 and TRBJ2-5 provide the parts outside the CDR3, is DTGVSQNPRHKITKRGQNVTFRCDPISEHNRLYWYRQTLGQGPEFLTYFQNEAQLEKSRLLSDRFSAERPKGSFSTLEIQRTEQGDSAMYLCASSPGGAGPSETQYFGPGTRLLVL.

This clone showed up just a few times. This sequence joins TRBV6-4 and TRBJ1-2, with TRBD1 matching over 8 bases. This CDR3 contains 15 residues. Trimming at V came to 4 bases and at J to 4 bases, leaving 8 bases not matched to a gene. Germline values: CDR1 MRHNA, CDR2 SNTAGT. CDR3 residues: CASSGIAGTGYGYTF. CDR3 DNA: TGTGCCAGCAGTGGGATTGCGGGGACAGGCTATGGCTACACCTTC.

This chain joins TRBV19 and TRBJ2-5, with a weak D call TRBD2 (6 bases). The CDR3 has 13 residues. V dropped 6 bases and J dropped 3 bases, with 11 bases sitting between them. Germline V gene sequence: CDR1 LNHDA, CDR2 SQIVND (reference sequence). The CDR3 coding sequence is TGTGCCAGTAGGAGTAGCGGCGAAGAGACCCAGTACTTC. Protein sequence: CASRSSGEETQYF.

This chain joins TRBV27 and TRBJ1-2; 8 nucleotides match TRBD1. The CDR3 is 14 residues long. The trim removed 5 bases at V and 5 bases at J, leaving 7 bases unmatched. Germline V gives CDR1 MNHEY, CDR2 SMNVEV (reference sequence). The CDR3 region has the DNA TGTGCCAGCAGTACAGGGGGTATTGGGTATGGCTACACCTTC. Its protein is CASSTGGIGYGYTF.

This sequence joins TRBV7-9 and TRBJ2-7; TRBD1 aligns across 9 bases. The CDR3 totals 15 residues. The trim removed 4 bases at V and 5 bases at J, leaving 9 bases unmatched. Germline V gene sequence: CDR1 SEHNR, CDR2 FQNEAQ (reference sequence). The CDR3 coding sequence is TGTGCCAGCAGCTCCTTACAGGGGGCAGGCAACGAGCAGTACTTC. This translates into CASSSLQGAGNEQYF.

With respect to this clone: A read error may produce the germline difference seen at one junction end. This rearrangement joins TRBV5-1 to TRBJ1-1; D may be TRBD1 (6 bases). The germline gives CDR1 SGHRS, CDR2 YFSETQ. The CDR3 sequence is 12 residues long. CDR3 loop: CASAGGDKEAFF. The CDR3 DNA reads TGCGCCAGCGCTGGGGGGGACAAAGAAGCCTTCTTT.